The 15 T cell receptor beta chains below were found in one sample sequenced in a study of T cells in Graves' hyperthyroidism and ophthalmopathy. Amplification of TCR beta CDR3 regions used RNA as the template. An initial round of RT-PCR targeting the TCR CDR3 relied on the HTBI primer set. TCRdb re-derived calls from the multiplex PCR reads in MiXCR, one entry per CDR3 protein. The sample yields over 120,000 distinct CDR3 sequences, around 21% seen once. The sample taken for sequencing was blood. The origin of the receptors is a woman in her 50s with Graves' hyperthyroidism that later progressed to Graves' ophthalmopathy.

V and J are TRBV11-2 and TRBJ2-1; D uncertain. CDR1 is SGHAT, CDR2 FQNNGV, per germline. The CDR3 sequence is 13 residues long. The V end was cut by 0 bases, the J end by 10 bases, with 10 bases between. CDR3 amino acids: CASSLDQLMEQFF. The CDR3 coding sequence is TGTGCCAGCAGCTTAGATCAACTAATGGAGCAGTTCTTC.

J is TRBJ2-7 and V is TRBV27; 9 bases fit TRBD1. Germline lookup yields CDR1 MNHEY and CDR2 SMNVEV (reference sequence). The CDR3 is 13 residues long. V shed 1 base and J 7 bases; nucleotides not matched to a gene: 2. CDR3 sequence (DNA): TGTGCCAGCAGTTTATGGACAGGGGAAGAGCAGTACTTC. Translated, it gives CASSLWTGEEQYF.

This clonotype was counted ten times or more. The chain carries TRBV28 and TRBJ2-1, with 9 bases aligning to TRBD2. This CDR3 comprises 16 residues. Trimming cost V 5 bases and J 0 bases; bases outside gene matches: 5. Germline CDR1 MDHEN, CDR2 SYDVKM. In DNA, the CDR3 is TGTGCCAGCAGTGTGACTAGCGGAGGCTCCTACAATGAGCAGTTCTTC. It is translated as CASSVTSGGSYNEQFF.

The chain combines TRBV27 with TRBJ2-1; D unclear. The CDR3 covers 13 residues. Germline CDR1 MNHEY, CDR2 SMNVEV (reference sequence). Trimming left V 3 bases short and J 2 bases short, with 5 bases between. In DNA, the CDR3 is TGTGCCAGCAGTTTGTCCACCTACAATGAGCAGTTCTTC. Residues: CASSLSTYNEQFF.

This clonotype was seen at least ten times. J is TRBJ1-2 and V is TRBV6-1; 8 bases match TRBD1. Looked up from germline, CDR1 is MNHNS and CDR2 is SASEGT. This CDR3 is built from 13 residues. Trimming removed 7 bases from V and 4 bases from J; junction bases left unmatched: 5. The DNA for the CDR3 is TGTGCCAGCACCGGACAGGGAGGCTATGGCTACACCTTC. It encodes CASTGQGGYGYTF.

The chain recombines TRBV20-1 with TRBJ2-1, with 11 bases identical to TRBD2. Germline CDR1 DFQATT, CDR2 SNEGSKA (reference sequence). The CDR3 has 14 amino acids. The trim removed 3 bases at V and 4 bases at J, leaving 2 bases unmatched. The CDR3 reads CSASLAGGYNEQFF. In DNA form, the CDR3 reads TGCAGTGCTAGTCTAGCGGGAGGATACAATGAGCAGTTCTTC.

In this sample, this clonotype turned up many times. The CDR3 DNA sequence: TGTGCCAGCAGCTTAGCGTCTAGCGGGAGCACGGGGGAGACCCAGTACTTC. It is translated as CASSLASSGSTGETQYF. The rearrangement joins TRBV7-9 to TRBJ2-5; 10 bases map to TRBD2. The CDR3 has 17 amino acids. V shed 0 bases, J shed 5 bases, and the junction held 9 bases outside the gene matches. The V gene's germline CDR1 is SEHNR and CDR2 FQNEAQ (reference sequence).

The gene calls are TRBV19 and TRBJ1-1, with D hard to call. The V gene's germline CDR1 is LNHDA and CDR2 SQIVND (reference sequence). The CDR3 covers 13 residues. The V end was cut by 3 bases, the J end by 2 bases, with 7 bases between. Written as DNA, the CDR3 is TGTGCCAGTAGTATCCAGCGAAACACTGAAGCTTTCTTT. Its protein product is CASSIQRNTEAFF.

This clonotype was seen at least ten times. This sequence joins TRBV28 and TRBJ2-4, with D perhaps TRBD1 or TRBD2 (7 bases each). CDR3 size: 16 residues. CDR1 and CDR2 (germline): MDHEN, SYDVKM. The ends were cut back, 5 bases at V and 0 bases at J, with 14 bases in the middle. The CDR3 here is CASSPGGGLAKNIQYF. CDR3 DNA sequence: TGTGCCAGCAGTCCAGGGGGGGGACTAGCCAAAAACATTCAGTACTTC.

This clonotype was detected many times. CDR3 protein: CASSTGRDRRRELFF. The CDR3 DNA follows: TGTGCCAGCTCAACAGGAAGGGACAGGCGCAGGGAGCTGTTTTTT. The chain uses TRBV18 and TRBJ2-2; 8 bases are a match to TRBD1. Trimming took 5 bases from V and 9 from J; bases not matched to a gene: 11. The CDR3 is 15 amino acids. The germline V gene encodes CDR1 KGHSH and CDR2 LQKENI.

The rearrangement links TRBV4-1 to TRBJ2-1; a weak D match, TRBD1 (5 bases). There are 15 residues in the CDR3. Germline V CDR1 and CDR2: MGHRA, YSYEKL. V was clipped by 2 bases and J by 7 bases, with 15 bases between them. The CDR3 reads CASSQFIMGQNEQFF. DNA for the CDR3: TGCGCCAGCAGCCAATTCATTATGGGGCAAAATGAGCAGTTCTTC.

This clonotype has at least ten counts. The chain employs TRBV28 and TRBJ1-2; the D gene is possibly TRBD1 (5 bases). CDR3 length: 15 residues. Germline assignment: CDR1 MDHEN and CDR2 SYDVKM. The V end was cut by 5 bases, the J end by 5 bases, with 18 bases between. DNA for the CDR3: TGTGCCAGCAGTCCCGGGGGAATTGGAAAATATGGCTACACCTTC. Translating gives CASSPGGIGKYGYTF.

CDR3 nucleotide sequence: TGCAGTGCTAGTTTATGGCGGGAGTCCTACAATGAGCAGTTCTTC. Translated, it gives CSASLWRESYNEQFF. The rearrangement uses TRBV20-1 and TRBJ2-1; TRBD2 matches 7 bases. This CDR3 comprises 15 residues. The trim removed 3 bases at V and 1 base at J, leaving 6 bases unmatched. CDR1 is DFQATT and CDR2 is SNEGSKA in the germline V gene (reference sequence).

The chain couples TRBV7-9 to TRBJ2-7; TRBD2 aligns across 8 bases. After removal of 4 bases from V and 5 bases from J, the junction contained 4 bases not matched to a gene. The CDR3 covers 13 residues. Germline CDR1 is SEHNR and CDR2 is FQNEAQ (reference sequence). This chain's CDR3 is CASSSSGSDEQYV. The CDR3 DNA reads as TGTGCCAGCAGCTCGAGCGGGAGTGACGAGCAGTACGTC.

This clonotype was picked up a small number of times. This chain uses TRBV9 with TRBJ2-5, with 9 nucleotides matching TRBD2. The CDR3 covers 16 residues. Germline CDR1 is SGDLS and CDR2 is YYNGEE. The V gene end was trimmed by 0 bases and the J gene end by 5 bases; junction bases not matched to a gene: 8. The CDR3 DNA follows: TGTGCCAGCAGCGTAGTTGATAGCGGGAGTGGCGAGACCCAGTACTTC. Protein: CASSVVDSGSGETQYF.